These T cell receptor beta chains were read from a single sample in a study of blood T cell repertoires in COVID-19. This table comes from immunoSEQ multiplex PCR, and its TCRdb copy is limited to in-frame clones, with some not included. The repertoire holds fewer than 200,000 clones, with about 88% as singletons. Sequenced input: peripheral blood. Source of these receptors: a woman aged 80 or over with COVID-19, enrolled during active disease. The CDR3 runs from the conserved cysteine through the conserved F or W. The order of the fields is clone size, D gene, J gene, V gene, CDR3 DNA, CDR3 protein. The D gene is left open where the match is weak. Rows give clone size only sometimes, using once, few, many, or a class for an expanded clone.

NA | NA | TRBJ1-1 | TRBV2 | TGTGCCAGCAGAACCGGGGGGCCCGTGGAAGCTTTCTTT | CASRTGGPVEAFF
NA | TRBD2 | TRBJ2-7 | TRBV6-6 | TGTGCCAGCAGACTAGCGGGAGTCTACGAGCAGTACTTC | CASRLAGVYEQYF
NA | TRBD2 | TRBJ2-7 | TRBV9 | TGTGCCAGCAGCGTAGGTTCTAGCGGTTCCGGGGAGCAGTACTTC | CASSVGSSGSGEQYF
NA | NA | TRBJ2-1 | TRBV5-4 | TGTGCCAGCAGCTTGGGAGCGGCAAGCTACAATGAGCAGTTCTTC | CASSLGAASYNEQFF
once | NA | TRBJ2-1 | TRBV7-8 | TGTGCCAGCAGCTTATTCGTTCTCCGCTCCTACAATGAGCAGTTCTTC | CASSLFVLRSYNEQFF
NA | NA | TRBJ1-2 | TRBV2 | TGTGCCAGCATCTCTAGACAGTGGAGTGACTATGGCTACACCTTC | CASISRQWSDYGYTF
NA | TRBD2 | TRBJ2-7 | TRBV6-5 | TGTGCCAGCAGACGCGCAGCCGCGGGGGCCTACGAGCAGTACTTC | CASRRAAAGAYEQYF
few | NA | TRBJ1-4 | TRBV5-1 | TGCGCCAGCAGCTTGGGCGGGGGCCTTAATGAAAAACTGTTTTTT | CASSLGGGLNEKLFF
NA | TRBD2 | TRBJ2-1 | TRBV13 | TGTGCCAGCAACCGTCGGGCTAGCGGGAGGGCCGGCAATGAGCAGTTCTTC | CASNRRASGRAGNEQFF
NA | TRBD2 | TRBJ2-2 | TRBV20-1 | TGCAGTGCTAGTAGCGGGAGACTGACGAACACCGGGGAGCTGTTTTTT | CSASSGRLTNTGELFF
NA | NA | TRBJ1-4 | TRBV5-1 | TGCGCCAGCAGCTTGGGTCAGATTAATGAAAAACTGTTTTTT | CASSLGQINEKLFF
NA | TRBD2 | TRBJ2-3 | TRBV9 | TGTGCCAGCAGCGCGGGAGGGTCCTCCCAAGATACGCAGTATTTT | CASSAGGSSQDTQYF
NA | NA | TRBJ2-2 | TRBV5-8 | TGTGCCAGCAACAAAAGACATCCGAGCACCGGGGAGCTGTTTTTT | CASNKRHPSTGELFF
NA | TRBD2 | TRBJ2-1 | TRBV28 | TGTGCCAGCAGGGATCTTGGAGCGGGATGGTACAATGAGCAGTTCTTC | CASRDLGAGWYNEQFF
NA | TRBD1 | TRBJ1-2 | TRBV19 | TGTGCCAGTAGTATAGGGGGACAGCACTATGGCTACACCTTC | CASSIGGQHYGYTF
NA | NA | TRBJ2-3 | TRBV29-1 | TGCAGCGTTGCCCCCCCTAGCGACCACACAGATACGCAGTATTTT | CSVAPPSDHTDTQYF
NA | NA | TRBJ1-4 | TRBV28 | TGTGCCAGCAGGACAGCGGGTAATGAAAAACTGTTTTTT | CASRTAGNEKLFF
NA | TRBD1 | TRBJ2-1 | TRBV3-1/TRBV3-2 | TGTGCCAGCAGCCGGACAGGGGAAAATGAGCAGTTCTTC | CASSRTGENEQFF
NA | NA | TRBJ1-1 | TRBV11-2 | TGTGCCAGCCGCGTGATTCAGGGAAGGGGTGAAGCTTTCTTT | CASRVIQGRGEAFF
NA | NA | TRBJ2-4 | TRBV7-2 | TGTGCCAGCAGCAGGGACTTCCTAGCCAAAAACATTCAGTACTTC | CASSRDFLAKNIQYF
NA | NA | TRBJ1-5 | TRBV10-2 | TGCGCCAGCGGCCCCACAGGGATAACTTTGGGCAATCAGCCCCAGCATTTT | CASGPTGITLGNQPQHF